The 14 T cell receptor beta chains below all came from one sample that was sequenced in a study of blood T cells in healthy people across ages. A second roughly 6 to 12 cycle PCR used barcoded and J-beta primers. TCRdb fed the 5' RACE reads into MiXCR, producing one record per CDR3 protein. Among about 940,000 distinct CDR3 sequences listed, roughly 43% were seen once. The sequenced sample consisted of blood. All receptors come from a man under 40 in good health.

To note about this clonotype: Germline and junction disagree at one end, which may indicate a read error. CDR3 bases: TGTGCCAGCAGCCGGGTGCGTCAGACCCCCTACAATAAGCAGTTCTTC. Translated, it gives CASSRVRQTPYNKQFF. The chain employs TRBV3-1 and TRBJ2-1; D remains ambiguous. Germline V gives CDR1 LGHDT, CDR2 YNNKEL (reference sequence). This CDR3 has 16 residues.

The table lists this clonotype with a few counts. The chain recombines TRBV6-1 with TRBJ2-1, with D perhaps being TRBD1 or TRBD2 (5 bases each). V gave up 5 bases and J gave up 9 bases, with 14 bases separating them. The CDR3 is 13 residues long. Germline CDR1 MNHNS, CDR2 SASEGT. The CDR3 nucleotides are TGTGCCAGCAGTAGGCAGGGTAGCGCTGAGCAGTTCTTC. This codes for CASSRQGSAEQFF.

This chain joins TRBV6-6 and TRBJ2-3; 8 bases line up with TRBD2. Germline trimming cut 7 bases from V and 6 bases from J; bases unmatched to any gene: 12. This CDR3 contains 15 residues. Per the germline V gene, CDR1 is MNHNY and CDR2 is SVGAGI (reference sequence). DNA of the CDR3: TGTGCCAGCATAGTCTCGGGGGGGCGATTGGATACGCAGTATTTT. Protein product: CASIVSGGRLDTQYF.

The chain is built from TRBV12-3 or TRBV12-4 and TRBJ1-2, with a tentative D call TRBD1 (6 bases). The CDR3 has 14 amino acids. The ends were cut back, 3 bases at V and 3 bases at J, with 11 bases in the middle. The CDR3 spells CASSFVQGYYGYTF. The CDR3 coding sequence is TGTGCCAGCAGTTTTGTACAGGGCTACTATGGCTACACCTTC.

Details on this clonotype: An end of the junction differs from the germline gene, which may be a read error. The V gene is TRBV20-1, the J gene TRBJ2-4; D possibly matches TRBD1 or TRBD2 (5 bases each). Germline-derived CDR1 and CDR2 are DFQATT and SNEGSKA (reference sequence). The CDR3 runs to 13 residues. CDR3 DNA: TGCAGTGCAAGGACCGGGACCGGAAACATTCGGTACTTC. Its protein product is CSARTGTGNIRYF.

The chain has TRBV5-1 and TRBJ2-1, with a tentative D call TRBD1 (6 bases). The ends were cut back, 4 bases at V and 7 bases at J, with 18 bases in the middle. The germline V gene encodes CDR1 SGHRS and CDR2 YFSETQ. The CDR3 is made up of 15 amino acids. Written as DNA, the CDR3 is TGCGCCAGCAGCGCAGGGCTGCGACAGGAGAATGAGCAGTTCTTC. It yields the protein CASSAGLRQENEQFF.

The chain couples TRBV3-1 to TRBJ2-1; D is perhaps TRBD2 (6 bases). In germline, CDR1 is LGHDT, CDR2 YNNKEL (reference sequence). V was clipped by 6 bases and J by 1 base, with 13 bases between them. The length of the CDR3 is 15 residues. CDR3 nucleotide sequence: TGTGCCAGCAGTCGAACCGGGACTTCCTACAATGAGCAGTTCTTC. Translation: CASSRTGTSYNEQFF.

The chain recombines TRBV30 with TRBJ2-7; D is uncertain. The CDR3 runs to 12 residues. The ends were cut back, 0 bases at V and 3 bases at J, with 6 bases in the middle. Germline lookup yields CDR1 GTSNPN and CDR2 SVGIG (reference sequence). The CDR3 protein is CAWSVEGYEQYF. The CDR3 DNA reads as TGTGCCTGGAGTGTCGAAGGCTACGAGCAGTACTTC.

In DNA form, the CDR3 reads TGCGCCAGCAGCCAAGATCAACAAGGTCAAGAGACCCAGTACTTC. It translates to CASSQDQQGQETQYF. This chain connects TRBV4-1 to TRBJ2-5; D remains unclear. Germline CDR1 MGHRA, CDR2 YSYEKL. The germline V and J ends were trimmed by 0 bases and 2 bases, with 10 bases remaining between them. The length of the CDR3 is 15 residues.

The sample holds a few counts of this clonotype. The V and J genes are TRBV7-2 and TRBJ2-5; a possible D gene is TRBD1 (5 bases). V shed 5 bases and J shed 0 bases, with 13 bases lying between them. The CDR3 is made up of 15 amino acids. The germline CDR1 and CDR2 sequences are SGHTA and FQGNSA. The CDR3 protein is CASSVQQAHQETQYF. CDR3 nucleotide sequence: TGTGCCAGCAGCGTACAACAGGCCCACCAAGAGACCCAGTACTTC.

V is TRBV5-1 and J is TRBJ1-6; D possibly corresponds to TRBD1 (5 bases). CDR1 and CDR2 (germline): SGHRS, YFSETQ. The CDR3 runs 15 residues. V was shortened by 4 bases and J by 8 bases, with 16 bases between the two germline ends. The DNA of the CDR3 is TGCGCCAGCAGCGGAACTCAGGGTGGCGATTCACCCCTCCACTTT. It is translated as CASSGTQGGDSPLHF.

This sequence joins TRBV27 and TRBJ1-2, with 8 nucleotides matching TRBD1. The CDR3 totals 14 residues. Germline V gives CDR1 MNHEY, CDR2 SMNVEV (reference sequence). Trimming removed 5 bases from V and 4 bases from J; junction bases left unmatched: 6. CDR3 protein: CASSPTGVPYGYTF. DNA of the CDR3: TGTGCCAGCAGTCCGACAGGGGTTCCCTATGGCTACACCTTC.

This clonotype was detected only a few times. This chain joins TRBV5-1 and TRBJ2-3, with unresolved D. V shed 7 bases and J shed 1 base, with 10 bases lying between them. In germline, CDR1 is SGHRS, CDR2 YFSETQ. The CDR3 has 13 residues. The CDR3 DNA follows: TGCGCCAGCGGCAAGGGCGGCACAGATACGCAGTATTTT. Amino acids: CASGKGGTDTQYF. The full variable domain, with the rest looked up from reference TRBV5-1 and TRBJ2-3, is KAGVTQTPRYLIKTRGQQVTLSCSPISGHRSVSWYQQTPGQGLQFLFEYFSETQRNKGNFPGRFSGRQFSNSRSEMNVSTLELGDSALYLCASGKGGTDTQYFGPGTRLTVL.

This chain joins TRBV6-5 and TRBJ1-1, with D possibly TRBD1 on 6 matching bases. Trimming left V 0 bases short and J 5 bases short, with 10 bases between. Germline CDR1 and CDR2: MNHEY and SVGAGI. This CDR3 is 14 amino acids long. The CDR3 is CASSYSGAGTEAFF. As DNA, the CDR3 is TGTGCCAGCAGTTACTCGGGGGCTGGGACTGAAGCTTTCTTT.